This T cell receptor beta chain was identified in a study of human T cells and chemical hapten exposure. Per the germline V gene, CDR1 is SGDLS and CDR2 is YYNGEE. The length of the CDR3 is 14 residues. V gave up 3 bases and J gave up 3 bases, with 10 bases separating them. Time point denoted: pre-sensitization, week 0. Treatment of the sample: therapeutic diphenylcyclopropenone sensitization with weekly scalp DPC. This clonotype was observed many times. Using its own MiXCR run on the RACE reads, TCRdb lists one record per CDR3 protein. The table includes 280,000 or so distinct CDR3 sequences, about 7.7% detected once.

This chain links TRBV9 with TRBJ2-1; TRBD1 is a possible D gene (7 bases). The TCR comes from a man aged 18 to 29 with alopecia areata. Some clones in this sample may be carry-over from other donors' samples. The source was whole blood, collected in connection with sensitization to the hapten diphenylcyclopropenone (DPC). CDR3 region: CASSAGGIYNEQFF. The CDR3 DNA reads TGTGCCAGCAGCGCAGGGGGGATCTACAATGAGCAGTTCTTC.